Listed below are T cell receptor beta chains from one sample, sequenced in a study of blood T cell repertoires in COVID-19. TCRdb's copy holds only in-frame clones and misses some; the assay was immunoSEQ multiplex PCR. The sample includes under 300,000 clones, approximately 90% of them seen just once. Sequencing was carried out using peripheral blood. The receptors come from a woman in her 40s who had recovered from COVID-19. The CDR3 runs from the conserved cysteine through the conserved F or W. Each record gives: clone size, J gene, V gene, D gene, CDR3 protein, CDR3 DNA. The D gene is left open where the match is weak. Only part of the rows carry a size: once, few, many, or a class if the clone is expanded.

size: -; J: TRBJ1-3; V: TRBV28; D: TRBD1; CDR3: CASSSTGGTGNTIYF; DNA: TGTGCCAGCAGTTCAACAGGGGGCACTGGAAACACCATATATTTT
size: -; J: TRBJ1-2; V: TRBV28; D: -; CDR3: CASSPRTQNYGYTF; DNA: TGTGCCAGCAGCCCCAGGACACAAAACTATGGCTACACCTTC
size: -; J: TRBJ2-2; V: TRBV6-5; D: -; CDR3: CAARTAANTGELFF; DNA: TGTGCCGCCCGGACTGCTGCGAACACCGGGGAGCTGTTTTTT
size: -; J: TRBJ2-1; V: TRBV28; D: TRBD2; CDR3: CASSPQLAGVINEQFF; DNA: TGTGCCAGCAGTCCCCAGCTAGCGGGGGTGATCAATGAGCAGTTCTTC
size: once; J: TRBJ1-2; V: TRBV2; D: -; CDR3: CATGTQNRATF; DNA: TGTGCCACCGGAACCCAAAACAGGGCTACCTTC
size: few; J: TRBJ2-2; V: TRBV6-2/TRBV6-3; D: TRBD2; CDR3: CASSYSAASGRSNTGELFF; DNA: TGTGCCAGCAGTTACTCTGCGGCTAGCGGGAGGTCGAACACCGGGGAGCTGTTTTTT
size: -; J: TRBJ1-5; V: TRBV28; D: -; CDR3: CASSFPPGTGANQPQHF; DNA: TGTGCCAGCAGTTTCCCCCCCGGAACAGGAGCTAATCAGCCCCAGCATTTT
size: few; J: TRBJ1-6; V: TRBV6-6; D: -; CDR3: CASTYGSSYNSPLHF; DNA: TGTGCCAGCACCTACGGGAGCTCCTATAATTCACCCCTCCACTTT
size: -; J: TRBJ2-2; V: TRBV27; D: -; CDR3: CASTHGAANTGELFF; DNA: TGTGCCAGCACCCATGGGGCAGCGAACACCGGGGAGCTGTTTTTT
size: -; J: TRBJ2-5; V: TRBV11-2; D: -; CDR3: CASSLVTGQQETQYF; DNA: TGTGCCAGCAGCTTAGTAACCGGACAGCAAGAGACCCAGTACTTC
size: -; J: TRBJ2-5; V: TRBV24-1; D: TRBD2; CDR3: CATSDLGTSGGEWETQYF; DNA: TGTGCCACCAGTGATTTGGGGACTAGCGGGGGGGAATGGGAGACCCAGTACTTC
size: -; J: TRBJ2-3; V: TRBV18; D: TRBD2; CDR3: CASSPPGLALTQYF; DNA: TGTGCCAGCTCACCACCGGGACTAGCTCTTACGCAGTATTTT
size: -; J: TRBJ2-7; V: TRBV6-6; D: -; CDR3: CASSYYQGGRSYEQYF; DNA: TGTGCCAGCAGTTACTATCAGGGCGGCCGCTCCTACGAGCAGTACTTC
size: -; J: TRBJ1-4; V: TRBV12-5; D: -; CDR3: CASARGGARTNEKLFF; DNA: TGTGCTAGTGCCCGGGGAGGGGCGCGTACTAATGAAAAACTGTTTTTT
size: -; J: TRBJ2-7; V: TRBV6-6; D: TRBD2; CDR3: CASSYPAPGGAYEQYF; DNA: TGTGCCAGCAGTTACCCGGCCCCCGGGGGGGCCTACGAGCAGTACTTC
size: -; J: TRBJ1-4; V: TRBV5-1; D: -; CDR3: CASSLSGGSNEKLFF; DNA: TGCGCCAGCAGCTTGTCCGGGGGGTCTAATGAAAAACTGTTTTTT
size: -; J: TRBJ2-6; V: TRBV30; D: TRBD1; CDR3: CAWSRDRGAGANVLTF; DNA: TGTGCCTGGAGTAGGGACAGGGGGGCTGGGGCCAACGTCCTGACTTTC
size: few; J: TRBJ1-6; V: TRBV28; D: -; CDR3: CASDPEDPRQSPLHF; DNA: TGTGCCAGCGATCCGGAGGACCCCCGACAATCACCCCTCCACTTT
size: once; J: TRBJ2-5; V: TRBV19; D: -; CDR3: CASSKRTPGKETQYF; DNA: TGTGCCAGTAGTAAACGGACTCCCGGGAAAGAGACCCAGTACTTC
size: -; J: TRBJ1-3; V: TRBV5-6; D: TRBD1; CDR3: CASSLYHRGWAGNTIYF; DNA: TGTGCCAGCAGCTTGTACCACAGGGGCTGGGCTGGAAACACCATATATTTT
size: -; J: TRBJ1-5; V: TRBV19; D: -; CDR3: CASDDSSNQPQHF; DNA: TGTGCCAGTGATGACAGTAGCAATCAGCCCCAGCATTTT
size: -; J: TRBJ2-1; V: TRBV30; D: -; CDR3: CAWSVLSSYNEQFF; DNA: TGTGCCTGGAGTGTACTAAGCTCCTACAATGAGCAGTTCTTC
size: -; J: TRBJ2-7; V: TRBV11-3; D: -; CDR3: CASSRDRAYEQYF; DNA: TGTGCCAGCAGCCGAGACAGAGCCTACGAGCAGTACTTC
size: -; J: TRBJ1-2; V: TRBV7-3; D: TRBD1; CDR3: CASSQDPGQGARGYTF; DNA: TGTGCCAGCAGCCAGGACCCGGGACAGGGGGCGCGAGGCTACACCTTC
size: -; J: TRBJ2-5; V: TRBV19; D: -; CDR3: CASSIPPSPQYF; DNA: TGTGCCAGTAGTATCCCCCCGTCTCCCCAGTACTTC
size: -; J: TRBJ1-2; V: TRBV12-3/TRBV12-4; D: -; CDR3: CASSLIRDGYTF; DNA: TGTGCCAGCAGTTTGATCAGGGATGGCTACACCTTC
size: once; J: TRBJ2-7; V: TRBV5-1; D: TRBD1; CDR3: CASSLARGGGEQYF; DNA: TGCGCCAGCAGCTTGGCGAGAGGGGGCGGCGAGCAGTACTTC
size: -; J: TRBJ1-2; V: TRBV28; D: -; CDR3: CASSYRDKYGYTF; DNA: TGTGCCAGCAGTTACCGGGACAAGTATGGCTACACCTTC
size: -; J: TRBJ2-1; V: TRBV7-2; D: -; CDR3: CASSLRLARRSEEQFF; DNA: TGTGCCAGCAGCTTAAGGCTAGCGAGGAGGAGTGAAGAGCAGTTCTTC
size: -; J: TRBJ1-5; V: TRBV30; D: TRBD1; CDR3: CAWSDGTGLSNQPQHF; DNA: TGTGCCTGGAGTGACGGGACAGGGCTTAGCAATCAGCCCCAGCATTTT
size: -; J: TRBJ1-5; V: TRBV24-1; D: TRBD1; CDR3: CATSEGQGWGQPQHF; DNA: TGTGCCACCAGTGAGGGACAGGGATGGGGCCAGCCCCAGCATTTT
size: -; J: TRBJ2-1; V: TRBV24-1; D: TRBD1; CDR3: CATSDPAGTGGYNEQFF; DNA: TGTGCCACCAGTGATCCGGCCGGGACAGGGGGTTACAATGAGCAGTTCTTC
size: -; J: TRBJ2-7; V: TRBV4-3; D: -; CDR3: CASSQDLRPAVQYF; DNA: TGCGCCAGCAGCCAAGATTTACGGCCGGCGGTGCAGTACTTC
size: once; J: TRBJ1-5; V: TRBV15; D: -; CDR3: CATSRGTGYSNQPQHF; DNA: TGTGCCACCAGCAGGGGGACTGGCTATAGCAATCAGCCCCAGCATTTT
size: -; J: TRBJ2-3; V: TRBV7-9; D: -; CDR3: CASSDGGGRPDTQYF; DNA: TGTGCCAGCAGCGACGGGGGCGGGAGACCAGATACGCAGTATTTT
size: -; J: TRBJ1-6; V: TRBV23-1; D: -; CDR3: CASKDVRADSPLHF; DNA: TGCGCCAGCAAGGACGTTAGAGCGGATTCACCCCTCCACTTT
size: -; J: TRBJ2-7; V: TRBV7-2; D: TRBD2; CDR3: CASSLRNSGLAVYEQYF; DNA: TGTGCCAGCAGCCTTCGCAACTCGGGACTAGCGGTTTACGAGCAGTACTTC
size: few; J: TRBJ1-2; V: TRBV7-3; D: -; CDR3: CASSLRQGGFDGYTF; DNA: TGTGCCAGCAGCTTACGGCAGGGTGGATTTGATGGCTACACCTTC
size: few; J: TRBJ2-2; V: TRBV3-1/TRBV3-2; D: TRBD2; CDR3: CASSLAGGPRTGELFF; DNA: TGTGCCAGCAGCCTAGCGGGAGGGCCCCGCACCGGGGAGCTGTTTTTT
size: once; J: TRBJ2-1; V: TRBV5-5; D: -; CDR3: CASFTLEGWYNEQFF; DNA: TGTGCCAGCTTCACCTTAGAGGGTTGGTACAATGAGCAGTTCTTC
size: once; J: TRBJ1-5; V: TRBV10-3; D: TRBD1; CDR3: CAIKGQGDQPQHF; DNA: TGTGCCATCAAGGGACAGGGGGACCAGCCCCAGCATTTT
size: -; J: TRBJ2-4; V: TRBV19; D: -; CDR3: CASSIDPGPKNIQYF; DNA: TGTGCCAGTAGTATAGATCCAGGTCCCAAAAACATTCAGTACTTC
size: once; J: TRBJ2-4; V: TRBV25-1; D: TRBD1; CDR3: CASSRQGARDIQYF; DNA: TGTGCCAGCAGTCGACAGGGGGCGAGAGACATTCAGTACTTC
size: -; J: TRBJ2-7; V: TRBV5-1; D: TRBD1; CDR3: CASRPGTGSSYEQYF; DNA: TGCGCCAGCCGACCCGGGACAGGGAGCTCCTACGAGCAGTACTTC
size: -; J: TRBJ1-5; V: TRBV29-1; D: -; CDR3: CSVGFGRANQPQHF; DNA: TGCAGCGTTGGGTTCGGCAGGGCAAATCAGCCCCAGCATTTT
size: once; J: TRBJ2-1; V: TRBV18; D: TRBD2; CDR3: CASSYSLADYNEQFF; DNA: TGTGCCAGCTCGTATTCGCTAGCGGACTACAATGAGCAGTTCTTC
size: -; J: TRBJ2-1; V: TRBV9; D: TRBD2; CDR3: CASSVYGRGNEQFF; DNA: TGTGCCAGCAGCGTCTACGGGAGGGGCAATGAGCAGTTCTTC
size: -; J: TRBJ2-7; V: TRBV6-2/TRBV6-3; D: -; CDR3: CASSQLPGLSHYEQYF; DNA: TGTGCCAGCAGTCAATTACCGGGGTTGTCGCACTACGAGCAGTACTTC
size: -; J: TRBJ2-1; V: TRBV19; D: -; CDR3: CASSISGPLQGEQFF; DNA: TGTGCCAGTAGTATATCCGGGCCCCTACAGGGCGAGCAGTTCTTC
size: -; J: TRBJ2-3; V: TRBV19; D: TRBD2; CDR3: CASSIGLAGVPDTQYF; DNA: TGTGCCAGTAGTATTGGGCTAGCGGGAGTTCCAGATACGCAGTATTTT
size: -; J: TRBJ1-3; V: TRBV2; D: -; CDR3: CASGSGTTGNTIYF; DNA: TGTGCCAGCGGATCCGGGACAACTGGAAACACCATATATTTT
size: -; J: TRBJ2-2; V: TRBV3-1/TRBV3-2; D: -; CDR3: CASSQVFYTGELFF; DNA: TGTGCCAGCAGCCAAGTATTCTACACCGGGGAGCTGTTTTTT
size: once; J: TRBJ2-2; V: TRBV4-2; D: TRBD2; CDR3: CASSQSVSSGGSGTGELFF; DNA: TGTGCCAGCAGCCAATCGGTGTCTAGCGGGGGGTCCGGAACCGGGGAGCTGTTTTTT
size: -; J: TRBJ1-4; V: TRBV4-1; D: TRBD1; CDR3: CASSRQQGWDEKLFF; DNA: TGCGCCAGCAGCCGACAACAGGGGTGGGATGAAAAACTGTTTTTT
size: -; J: TRBJ2-3; V: TRBV18; D: -; CDR3: CASSLQGRTSTDTQYF; DNA: TGTGCCAGCTCCCTCCAAGGAAGGACTAGCACAGATACGCAGTATTTT